Listed here are 27 T cell receptor beta chains from one sample, sequenced in a study of blood T cell repertoires in COVID-19. TCRdb's copy holds only in-frame clones and misses some; the assay was immunoSEQ multiplex PCR. This table holds approximately 290,000 clones, roughly nine tenths found once. Sequencing input: peripheral blood. Receptors were obtained from a woman aged 25-40 years with COVID-19, enrolled during active disease.

This chain connects TRBV5-8 to TRBJ1-5, with 8 bases fitting TRBD1. This CDR3 is built from 15 residues. V lost 4 bases to trimming and J lost 2 bases; unmatched junction nucleotides: 5. Germline CDR1 SGHTS, CDR2 YDEGEE. The DNA for the CDR3 is TGTGCCAGCAGCATGACAGGGGCAGGCAATCAGCCCCAGCATTTT. It encodes CASSMTGAGNQPQHF.

The rearrangement joins TRBV5-4 to TRBJ2-2; possible D gene TRBD2, 7 bases. The CDR3 has 16 amino acids. Germline CDR1 is SGHNT and CDR2 is YYREEE (reference sequence). V gave up 0 bases and J gave up 4 bases, with 13 bases separating them. For the CDR3, the DNA is TGTGCCAGCAGCTTGGCCGACGGGGGGCGCACCGGGGAGCTGTTTTTT. It codes for CASSLADGGRTGELFF. The whole variable domain, filled in from reference TRBV5-4 and TRBJ2-2, reads ETGVTQSPTHLIKTRGQQVTLRCSSQSGHNTVSWYQQALGQGPQFIFQYYREEENGRGNFPPRFSGLQFPNYSSELNVNALELDDSALYLCASSLADGGRTGELFFGEGSRLTVL.

The table lists this clone with a count of one. CDR3 sequence (DNA): TGTGCCAGCAGCCAAATTGGCGGGGGGCCACACCCGCAGTATTTT. Protein: CASSQIGGGPHPQYF. This chain links TRBV3-1 (or the pseudogene TRBV3-2) with TRBJ2-3; 8 bases match TRBD2. Trimming removed 2 bases from V and 10 bases from J; junction bases left unmatched: 11. Germline CDR1 reads LGHDT; CDR2 reads YNNKEL (reference sequence). CDR3 length: 15 amino acids.

V usage is TRBV5-8 and J usage is TRBJ1-6; 8 bases agree with TRBD1. Losses at the gene ends were 3 bases for V and 2 bases for J; bases not matched to a gene: 7. The CDR3 extends over 17 amino acids. Germline values: CDR1 SGHTS, CDR2 YDEGEE. The chain's CDR3 is CASSSRQGKTYNSPLHF. In DNA form, the CDR3 reads TGTGCCAGCAGCTCAAGACAGGGGAAGACCTATAATTCACCCCTCCACTTT. The full variable domain, with the rest looked up from reference TRBV5-8 and TRBJ1-6, is EAGVTQSPTHLIKTRGQQATLRCSPISGHTSVYWYQQALGLGLQFLLWYDEGEERNRGNFPPRFSGRQFPNYSSELNVNALELEDSALYLCASSSRQGKTYNSPLHFGNGTRLTVT.

The chain joins TRBV19 to TRBJ1-5; unclear D gene. The CDR3 runs to 14 residues. Trimming cost V 6 bases and J 1 base, with 10 bases left between them. Germline CDR1 is LNHDA and CDR2 is SQIVND (reference sequence). The CDR3 DNA reads TGTGCCAGTAGATCGCCGGGGAGCAATCAGCCCCAGCATTTT. As protein: CASRSPGSNQPQHF.

This clone was counted once. The chain combines TRBV24-1 with TRBJ2-3, with a tentative D call TRBD1 (5 bases). The V gene lost 10 bases and the J gene lost 6 bases, with 16 bases spanning the gap. Germline CDR1 KGHDR, CDR2 SFDVKD. The CDR3 is made up of 13 amino acids. Here the CDR3 reads CATVGDSRDTQYF. CDR3 coding DNA: TGTGCCACGGTGGGTGACAGCAGGGATACGCAGTATTTT.

In its sample, this clone was seen once. The chain couples TRBV5-4 to TRBJ1-1; 10 bases fit TRBD1. Germline V lookup: CDR1 SGHNT, CDR2 YYREEE (reference sequence). The CDR3 contains 14 residues. V lost 5 bases and J lost 4; bases outside the gene matches: 5. This chain's CDR3 is CASRRGQGGTEAFF. The CDR3 DNA is TGTGCCAGCAGACGAGGACAGGGGGGCACTGAAGCTTTCTTT.

The sample holds one count of this clone. V gene TRBV5-1 combines with J gene TRBJ1-6, with D possibly matching TRBD1 (6 bases). V shed 0 bases and J shed 8 bases, with 15 bases lying between them. CDR1 is SGHRS and CDR2 is YFSETQ in the germline V gene. CDR3 length equals 16 residues. The CDR3 loop is CASSLVSTGSHSPLHF. CDR3 sequence (DNA): TGCGCCAGCAGCTTGGTTTCTACAGGGTCCCATTCACCCCTCCACTTT.

The chain's CDR3 is CASSLYRTGGYYGYTF. The CDR3 nucleotides are TGCGCCAGCAGCCTATATCGGACAGGGGGCTATTATGGCTACACCTTC. J is TRBJ1-2 and V is TRBV5-1; TRBD1 agrees at 11 bases. Germline assignment: CDR1 SGHRS and CDR2 YFSETQ. V dropped 4 bases and J dropped 5; count of bases not matched to a gene: 10. CDR3 length: 16 amino acids.

The chain recombines TRBV24-1 with TRBJ1-4; D ambiguous. The CDR3 contains 15 residues. The V and J ends lost 4 bases and 3 bases respectively, with 11 bases between them. Germline CDR1 KGHDR, CDR2 SFDVKD. The CDR3 reads CATSDARVANEKLFF. The CDR3 DNA is TGTGCCACCAGTGACGCTCGCGTTGCTAATGAAAAACTGTTTTTT.

V usage is TRBV7-9 and J usage is TRBJ1-6; D possibly corresponds to TRBD1 (6 bases). V lost 4 bases to trimming and J lost 7 bases, with 8 bases between them. CDR3 length: 13 amino acids. Looked up from germline, CDR1 is SEHNR and CDR2 is FQNEAQ (reference sequence). For the CDR3, the DNA is TGTGCCAGCAGCTACACAGGGAATTCACCCCTCCACTTT. Its protein product is CASSYTGNSPLHF.

About this clone: The same CDR3 is also encoded by other DNA sequences in this sample. The genes are TRBV12-3 or TRBV12-4 and TRBJ2-2; D is unresolved. The germline V and J ends were trimmed by 3 bases and 8 bases, with 4 bases remaining between them. There are 11 residues in the CDR3. The CDR3 sequence: CASSFPGELFF. The DNA for the CDR3 is TGTGCCAGCAGTTTTCCGGGGGAGCTGTTTTTT.

V is TRBV5-1 and J is TRBJ2-1; the match to TRBD1 covers 9 bases. The CDR3 is 15 residues long. Germline V gene lookup returns CDR1 SGHRS and CDR2 YFSETQ. V shed 3 bases and J 1 base; nucleotides not matched to a gene: 2. CDR3 sequence: CASSWDRVSYNEQFF. In DNA, the CDR3 is TGCGCCAGCAGCTGGGACAGGGTATCCTACAATGAGCAGTTCTTC.

This clone appeared a few times. The rearrangement joins TRBV18 to TRBJ2-7; unclear D gene. CDR3 length equals 11 residues. The V end lost 3 bases, the J end lost 9 bases, and 9 bases lay between the germline ends. Per germline, CDR1 KGHSH and CDR2 LQKENI. The CDR3 region has the DNA TGTGCCAGCTCACCGGAGCAAGTGCAGTACTTC. Protein sequence: CASSPEQVQYF.

The J gene is TRBJ2-1, the V gene TRBV18; 9 bases match TRBD1. Per the germline V gene, CDR1 is KGHSH and CDR2 is LQKENI. The CDR3 has 14 amino acids. Trimming took 2 bases from V and 6 from J; bases not matched to a gene: 2. CDR3 nucleotides: TGTGCCAGCTCACCAGGGACAGGGATCAATGAGCAGTTCTTC. It encodes CASSPGTGINEQFF.

The rearrangement uses TRBV13 and TRBJ2-3, with a weak D call TRBD2 (5 bases). CDR1 PRHDT and CDR2 FYEKMQ come from the germline V gene (reference sequence). This CDR3 is built from 14 residues. Trimming removed 0 bases at V and 6 bases at J, with 10 bases between. CDR3 DNA: TGTGCCAGCAGCTTAGGACGGACTCGTGATACGCAGTATTTT. Its protein is CASSLGRTRDTQYF.

The rearrangement links TRBV5-4 to TRBJ2-1, with 13 bases fitting TRBD2. V lost 9 bases to trimming and J lost 6 bases; unmatched junction nucleotides: 3. The CDR3 totals 13 residues. Germline V gene sequence: CDR1 SGHNT, CDR2 YYREEE (reference sequence). CDR3 coding DNA: TGTGCCATGGGGACTAGCGGGGTCAATGAGCAGTTCTTC. Translating gives CAMGTSGVNEQFF.

This chain uses TRBV6-5 with TRBJ2-5; D not resolved. Trimming left V 0 bases short and J 2 bases short, with 7 bases between. Germline loops: CDR1 MNHEY, CDR2 SVGAGI. This CDR3 is built from 14 residues. The CDR3: CASSYSNEQETQYF. Written as DNA, the CDR3 is TGTGCCAGCAGTTACTCGAACGAGCAAGAGACCCAGTACTTC.

The genes are TRBV5-1 and TRBJ1-1, with D possibly TRBD1 on 6 matching bases. The V and J ends lost 1 base and 1 base respectively, with 11 bases between them. Germline V gene sequence: CDR1 SGHRS, CDR2 YFSETQ. CDR3 size: 15 residues. The CDR3 is CASSLYWGQNTEAFF. In nucleotides, the CDR3 is TGCGCCAGCAGCTTGTATTGGGGGCAGAACACTGAAGCTTTCTTT. Filled out from reference TRBV5-1 and TRBJ1-1, the complete variable domain reads KAGVTQTPRYLIKTRGQQVTLSCSPISGHRSVSWYQQTPGQGLQFLFEYFSETQRNKGNFPGRFSGRQFSNSRSEMNVSTLELGDSALYLCASSLYWGQNTEAFFGQGTRLTVV.

The rearrangement joins TRBV7-9 to TRBJ2-1, with 8 bases matching TRBD1. There are 16 residues in the CDR3. Germline lookup yields CDR1 SEHNR and CDR2 FQNEAQ (reference sequence). Trimming took 4 bases from V and 6 from J; bases not matched to a gene: 11. CDR3 sequence: CASSSQGASPGNEQFF. The CDR3 region has the DNA TGTGCCAGCAGCTCGCAGGGGGCTAGCCCCGGCAATGAGCAGTTCTTC.

The gene calls are TRBV5-1 and TRBJ1-1, with D hard to call. CDR1 and CDR2 (germline): SGHRS, YFSETQ. V dropped 1 base and J dropped 1 base, with 11 bases sitting between them. This CDR3 has 15 amino acids. CDR3 sequence (DNA): TGCGCCAGCAGCTTGATGCCAGGCGAGAACACTGAAGCTTTCTTT. Its translation is CASSLMPGENTEAFF.

This clone has only one observation. This chain joins TRBV4-1 and TRBJ1-3; D ambiguous. CDR3 length: 15 amino acids. Per germline, CDR1 MGHRA and CDR2 YSYEKL. V shed 0 bases and J shed 0 bases, with 6 bases lying between them. CDR3 DNA sequence: TGCGCCAGCAGCCAAGAGCGGTACTCTGGAAACACCATATATTTT. Translated: CASSQERYSGNTIYF.

The chain recombines TRBV5-1 with TRBJ1-4, with D tentatively TRBD1 (5 bases). Germline V gives CDR1 SGHRS, CDR2 YFSETQ. The CDR3 contains 17 residues. Trimming shortened V by 4 bases and J by 0 bases, and 16 bases separated the two germline ends. CDR3: CASSPDGTGATNEKLFF. The DNA of the CDR3 is TGCGCCAGCAGCCCGGACGGGACTGGGGCAACTAATGAAAAACTGTTTTTT.

The chain links TRBV7-6 to TRBJ2-7, with D maybe TRBD1 (6 bases). Germline CDR1 and CDR2: SGHVS and FNYEAQ. V lost 5 bases to trimming and J lost 2 bases, with 13 bases between them. The CDR3 totals 14 residues. CDR3 sequence (DNA): TGTGCCAGCAGCCTTTACAGGGCTCCCTACGAGCAGTACTTC. It specifies CASSLYRAPYEQYF.

For the CDR3, the DNA is TGTGCCAGTAGGTCTAGCGGGGGGGCCTTCGAGCAGTTCTTC. Translation gives CASRSSGGAFEQFF. The chain employs TRBV19 and TRBJ2-1; 12 bases map to TRBD2. The germline CDR1 and CDR2 sequences are LNHDA and SQIVND (reference sequence). V gave up 6 bases and J gave up 10 bases; unmatched junction bases: 7. The CDR3 consists of 14 residues.

The chain combines TRBV6-6 with TRBJ2-1; possible D gene TRBD1, 6 bases. From germline, CDR1 is MNHNY and CDR2 SVGAGI (reference sequence). This CDR3 is 13 amino acids long. V shed 6 bases and J shed 8 bases, with 14 bases lying between them. For the CDR3, the DNA is TGTGCCAGCAGCCCATTTGGGGGCGATGAGCAGTTCTTC. Protein sequence: CASSPFGGDEQFF.

The chain carries TRBV27 and TRBJ2-3; 15 bases line up with TRBD2. V gave up 8 bases and J gave up 7 bases; unmatched junction bases: 1. Germline V gene sequence: CDR1 MNHEY, CDR2 SMNVEV (reference sequence). The CDR3 spans 13 residues. As DNA, the CDR3 is TGTGCCAGCGGGACTAGCGGGGGGAATACGCAGTATTTT. Encoded protein: CASGTSGGNTQYF.